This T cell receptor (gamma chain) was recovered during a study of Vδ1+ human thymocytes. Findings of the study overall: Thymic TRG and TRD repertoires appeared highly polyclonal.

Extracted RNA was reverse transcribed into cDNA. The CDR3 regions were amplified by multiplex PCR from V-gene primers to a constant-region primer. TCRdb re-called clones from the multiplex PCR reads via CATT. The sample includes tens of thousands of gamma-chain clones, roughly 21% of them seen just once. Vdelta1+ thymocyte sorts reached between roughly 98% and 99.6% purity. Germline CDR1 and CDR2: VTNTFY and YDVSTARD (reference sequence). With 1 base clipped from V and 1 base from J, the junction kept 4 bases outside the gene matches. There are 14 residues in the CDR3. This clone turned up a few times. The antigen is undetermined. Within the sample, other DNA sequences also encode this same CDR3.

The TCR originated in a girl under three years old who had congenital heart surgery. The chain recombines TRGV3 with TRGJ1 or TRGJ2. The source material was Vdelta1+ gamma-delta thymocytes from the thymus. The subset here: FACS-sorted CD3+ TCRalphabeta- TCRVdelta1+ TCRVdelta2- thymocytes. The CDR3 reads CATWDRPNYYKKLF. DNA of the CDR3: TGTGCCACCTGGGACAGACCAAATTATTATAAGAAACTCTTT.